The rows below give T cell receptor beta chains drawn from one sample of a study of blood T cell repertoires in COVID-19. Profiling relied on immunoSEQ multiplex PCR, and the TCRdb table lists in-frame clones only, not all of them. The table includes over 35,000 clones, approximately 78% detected once. What was sequenced was peripheral blood. These receptors all come from a man in his 60s with acute or convalescent COVID-19. Both conserved end residues are part of each CDR3. The D gene is left open where the match is weak. Not all rows give a size; the values are once, few, many and, for expanded clones, a class.

D gene	clone size	V gene	J gene	CDR3 protein	CDR3 DNA
TRBD1	few	TRBV30	TRBJ1-6	CAFETGRSTPLHF	TGTGCTTTTGAGACAGGGAGAAGTACACCCCTCCACTTT
-	-	TRBV5-5	TRBJ2-3	CASSLSVGPGNTQYF	TGTGCCAGCAGTTTGTCAGTGGGTCCGGGGAATACGCAGTATTTT
TRBD2	-	TRBV25-1	TRBJ2-1	CASSGEKGGGRASEQFF	TGTGCCAGCAGTGGGGAGAAGGGTGGCGGGAGGGCGTCTGAGCAGTTCTTC
TRBD2	-	TRBV7-8	TRBJ2-3	CASSFLAGDRTDTQYF	TGTGCCAGCAGCTTCTTAGCGGGAGATCGCACAGATACGCAGTATTTT
TRBD1	-	TRBV7-2	TRBJ2-2	CASSKDRDRAINTGELFF	TGTGCCAGCAGCAAGGACCGGGACAGGGCTATTAACACCGGGGAGCTGTTTTTT
-	-	TRBV6-5	TRBJ2-7	CASRRGVGPYEQYF	TGTGCCAGCCGCAGGGGGGTTGGACCCTACGAGCAGTACTTC
TRBD1	-	TRBV5-1	TRBJ2-7	CASSPGTGIREQYF	TGCGCCAGCAGCCCCGGGACAGGGATTAGGGAGCAGTACTTC
TRBD1	-	TRBV5-6	TRBJ1-2	CASSRDRTGGYTF	TGTGCCAGCAGCCGTGACCGGACAGGTGGCTACACCTTC
TRBD2	-	TRBV7-2	TRBJ2-3	CASSFMTSGSQFTDTQYF	TGTGCCAGCAGCTTTATGACTAGCGGTTCTCAATTCACAGATACGCAGTATTTT
TRBD2	few	TRBV4-2	TRBJ2-1	CASGTSGRVGNEQFF	TGTGCCAGCGGGACTAGCGGGAGGGTGGGTAATGAGCAGTTCTTC
-	-	TRBV29-1	TRBJ2-7	CSVAPETYEQYF	TGCAGCGTTGCCCCAGAAACCTACGAGCAGTACTTC
TRBD1	-	TRBV28	TRBJ2-2	CASRGQGRTGELFF	TGTGCCAGCAGAGGACAGGGGAGGACCGGGGAGCTGTTTTTT
TRBD1	-	TRBV6-2/TRBV6-3	TRBJ2-5	CASSYGGQGGETQYF	TGTGCCAGCAGTTACGGGGGACAGGGAGGGGAGACCCAGTACTTC
TRBD1	-	TRBV19	TRBJ1-5	CASTLTGFGDQPQHF	TGTGCCAGTACCCTGACAGGGTTCGGTGATCAGCCCCAGCATTTT
TRBD1	-	TRBV6-5	TRBJ1-5	CASVPLTGGFQPQHF	TGTGCCAGTGTTCCATTGACAGGGGGCTTTCAGCCCCAGCATTTT
-	once	TRBV6-5	TRBJ2-5	CASSYLPRQETQYF	TGTGCCAGCAGCTACCTCCCCCGGCAAGAGACCCAGTACTTC
-	-	TRBV11-3	TRBJ2-3	CASSLPFGGDTQYF	TGTGCCAGCAGCTTACCCTTTGGGGGGGATACGCAGTATTTT
TRBD2	-	TRBV28	TRBJ2-2	CASSSITAGDTGELFF	TGTGCCAGCAGCTCCATTACTGCGGGGGACACCGGGGAGCTGTTTTTT
-	-	TRBV5-4	TRBJ2-2	CASSLDQAGELFF	TGTGCCAGCAGCTTGGACCAGGCCGGGGAGCTGTTTTTT
TRBD1	-	TRBV5-1	TRBJ2-7	CASSPGTVSYEQYF	TGCGCCAGCAGCCCCGGGACAGTCTCCTACGAGCAGTACTTC
TRBD1	-	TRBV6-5	TRBJ1-2	CATGEGQGVLGYTF	TGTGCCACGGGAGAAGGACAGGGAGTCCTTGGCTACACCTTC
TRBD1	-	TRBV24-1	TRBJ2-7	CATSDTKQGGYEQYF	TGTGCCACCAGTGATACAAAACAGGGGGGCTACGAGCAGTACTTC
TRBD2	-	TRBV6-2/TRBV6-3	TRBJ2-3	CASSRLTSVADTQYF	TGTGCCAGCAGTAGACTGACTAGCGTCGCAGATACGCAGTATTTT
TRBD2	-	TRBV7-2	TRBJ2-7	CASKPGLAFFDSYEQYF	TGTGCCAGCAAACCGGGACTAGCGTTCTTCGACTCCTACGAGCAGTACTTC
TRBD1	-	TRBV5-1	TRBJ1-2	CASSLPGQGDYGYTF	TGCGCCAGCAGCTTACCTGGACAGGGGGACTATGGCTACACCTTC
TRBD1	-	TRBV15	TRBJ2-2	CATSRGTGGFTGELFF	TGTGCCACCAGCAGAGGCACAGGGGGATTCACCGGGGAGCTGTTTTTT
TRBD1	-	TRBV9	TRBJ2-7	CASSPETGTGLSYEQYF	TGTGCCAGCAGCCCCGAGACCGGGACAGGGCTCTCCTACGAGCAGTACTTC